The TCR beta chain under discussion was sequenced for a study of cytomegalovirus exposure and HLA in healthy donors. Regarding the study as a whole: In an earlier analysis, in several hundred donors, most V segments appeared productive either ~87% or ~30% of the time.

A note on this clone: Antigen unknown.

The PCR used 60 Vbeta and 13 Jbeta primers. The protocol was immunoSEQ multiplex PCR, while the TCRdb copy is restricted to in-frame clones and leaves out a portion. The data show about 69,000 clones, approximately 70% seen once. The ends were cut back, 3 bases at V and 4 bases at J, with 7 bases in the middle. Looked up from germline, CDR1 is LGHNA and CDR2 is YSLEER. The CDR3 extends over 13 amino acids. The receptor was derived from a male donor in good health and CMV-seropositive. The genes are TRBV4-3 and TRBJ2-4; no firm D call. What was sequenced was PBMCs. CDR3 residues: CASSHAGKNIQYF. The CDR3 coding sequence is TGCGCCAGCAGCCATGCCGGGAAAAACATTCAGTACTTC.